The rows below give T cell receptor beta chains drawn from one sample of a study of early T cells in non-severe SARS-CoV-2 infection. One entry per CDR3 protein, called by TCRdb with MiXCR from the 5' RACE reads. The sample yields 65,000 to 85,000 distinct CDR3 sequences, about 14% seen once. Sequencing was performed on whole blood. The receptors here all came from an adult who was a healthcare worker with PCR-confirmed SARS-CoV-2 infection or an uninfected control (not recorded which). The CDR3 runs from the conserved cysteine through the conserved F or W. The order of the fields is clone size, D gene, J gene, CDR3 length, V gene, CDR3 protein, CDR3 DNA. D genes are given only for firm matches. Clone size is stated in some rows and not others, as once, few, many or a class when expanded.

-,-,TRBJ1-5,13,TRBV20-1,CSARSRHNQPQHF,TGCAGTGCTAGGTCCAGACACAATCAGCCCCAGCATTTT
-,-,TRBJ2-7,14,TRBV20-1,CSAGLKGPGYEQYF,TGCAGTGCTGGATTAAAGGGACCAGGATACGAGCAGTACTTC
-,-,TRBJ1-2,11,TRBV29-1,CSVWQDSGYTF,TGCAGCGTTTGGCAGGACTCTGGCTACACCTTC
many,-,TRBJ1-3,13,TRBV11-3,CASRGRLGNTIYF,TGTGCCAGCCGCGGGAGACTTGGAAACACCATATATTTT
-,-,TRBJ1-3,18,TRBV7-9,CASSLGYRRATSGNTIYF,TGTGCCAGCAGCTTAGGATACCGCAGGGCCACCTCTGGAAACACCATATATTTT
many,TRBD1,TRBJ1-1,12,TRBV28,CASSPVGGGAFF,TGTGCCAGCAGTCCCGTAGGGGGCGGAGCTTTCTTT
many,-,TRBJ2-7,14,TRBV2,CASSSGPPSYEQYF,TGTGCCAGCTCCTCGGGGCCTCCCTCCTACGAGCAGTACTTC
-,-,TRBJ2-1,14,TRBV20-1,CSATHRVSYNEQFF,TGCAGTGCTACCCACAGGGTGTCCTACAATGAGCAGTTCTTC
-,-,TRBJ2-1,14,TRBV29-1,CSVVPGVKYNEQFF,TGCAGCGTTGTGCCGGGGGTTAAGTACAATGAGCAGTTCTTC
-,TRBD2,TRBJ2-1,15,TRBV5-6,CASSPTSGSPNEQFF,TGTGCCAGCAGTCCCACTAGCGGGAGTCCCAATGAGCAGTTCTTC
-,TRBD1,TRBJ2-2,15,TRBV6-2/TRBV6-3,CASSFTGTGGGELFF,TGTGCCAGCAGTTTCACCGGGACAGGTGGCGGGGAGCTGTTTTTT
-,TRBD2,TRBJ2-2,17,TRBV27,CASSLRRAGVSTGELFF,TGTGCCAGCAGTTTAAGAAGGGCGGGAGTCAGCACCGGGGAGCTGTTTTTT
once,-,TRBJ2-7,13,TRBV7-9,CASIPDSSYERYF,TGTGCCAGCATCCCGGACTCCTCCTACGAGCGGTACTTC
many,-,TRBJ1-3,19,TRBV18,CASSISGAGRSAGGNTIYF,TGTGCCAGCTCGATAAGTGGGGCAGGCCGAAGCGCGGGAGGAAACACCATATATTTT
-,TRBD2,TRBJ2-3,18,TRBV13,CASSSGLAEPPSTDTQYF,TGTGCCAGCAGCTCGGGACTAGCGGAGCCCCCTAGCACAGATACGCAGTATTTT
many,TRBD1,TRBJ1-3,16,TRBV5-1,CASSLEIQGSGNTIYF,TGCGCCAGCAGCTTGGAAATACAGGGGTCCGGAAACACCATATATTTT
-,-,TRBJ1-2,16,TRBV28,CASSLVNLAANYGYTF,TGTGCCAGCAGTCTAGTTAACTTGGCAGCTAACTATGGCTACACCTTC
few,-,TRBJ2-3,18,TRBV27,CASSLLGGQPGYTDTQYF,TGTGCCAGCAGTTTACTAGGAGGACAGCCGGGCTACACAGATACGCAGTATTTT
-,TRBD1,TRBJ2-7,14,TRBV7-3,CASSQTGKAYEQYF,TGTGCCAGCAGCCAGACAGGGAAGGCGTACGAGCAGTACTTC
few,TRBD1,TRBJ1-1,14,TRBV5-1,CASRRQGMDTEAFF,TGCGCCAGCAGGCGACAGGGAATGGACACTGAAGCTTTCTTT
-,-,TRBJ2-2,16,TRBV6-5,CASSYSGSANTGELFF,TGTGCCAGCAGTTACTCCGGCAGCGCGAACACCGGGGAGCTGTTTTTT
many,TRBD2,TRBJ2-3,15,TRBV6-6,CASSIAGYRTDTQYF,TGTGCCAGCAGTATAGCGGGCTATCGCACAGATACGCAGTATTTT
few,TRBD1,TRBJ2-2,16,TRBV6-2/TRBV6-3,CASSSSGTGKGGELFF,TGTGCCAGCAGTTCTTCCGGGACAGGGAAAGGCGGGGAGCTGTTTTTT
-,-,TRBJ1-2,14,TRBV6-5,CASRSGTVRDGYTF,TGTGCCAGCAGGTCCGGGACGGTCAGAGATGGCTACACCTTC
-,TRBD2,TRBJ2-3,15,TRBV19,CASSFQRGSTDTQYF,TGTGCCAGTAGTTTCCAGCGGGGGAGCACAGATACGCAGTATTTT
few,-,TRBJ1-1,14,TRBV4-3,CASSQAVGASEAFF,TGCGCCAGCAGCCAAGCGGTCGGGGCATCGGAAGCTTTCTTT